Following are 11 T cell receptor beta chains from one sample sequenced in a study of T cell changes during pregnancy in multiple sclerosis. Measured with immunoSEQ multiplex PCR; TCRdb has only the in-frame clones, and not every one. This table holds 50,000 to 75,000 clones, 85% to 95% found once. The sequencing used CD8+ T cells from peripheral blood mononuclear cells, collected in the third trimester of pregnancy. The source of these receptors is a female donor with multiple sclerosis, enrolled in a pregnancy study.

This rearrangement joins TRBV9 to TRBJ2-5; TRBD1 is a possible D gene (5 bases). V lost 3 bases and J lost 5, with 11 bases in between. The germline V gene has CDR1 SGDLS and CDR2 YYNGEE. This CDR3 is 13 amino acids long. The CDR3, as DNA: TGTGCCAGCAGCGCAGGGTTAGGGGAGACCCAGTACTTC. Translated, it gives CASSAGLGETQYF. Looking up the rest from reference TRBV9 and TRBJ2-5 gives the full variable domain: DSGVTQTPKHLITATGQRVTLRCSPRSGDLSVYWYQQSLDQGLQFLIQYYNGEERAKGNILERFSAQQFPDLHSELNLSSLELGDSALYFCASSAGLGETQYFGPGTRLLVL.

V gene TRBV30 combines with J gene TRBJ2-7; 15 positions match TRBD2. The CDR3 has 19 amino acids. In germline, CDR1 is GTSNPN, CDR2 SVGIG (reference sequence). Trimming at V came to 1 base and at J to 0 bases, leaving 10 bases not matched to a gene. The CDR3 region is CAWSGKPGLAGGPSYEQYF. CDR3 bases: TGTGCCTGGAGTGGAAAACCGGGACTAGCGGGAGGTCCCTCCTACGAGCAGTACTTC.

This chain uses TRBV19 with TRBJ2-7; TRBD1 agrees at 9 bases. Germline V CDR1 and CDR2: LNHDA, SQIVND (reference sequence). The V gene end was trimmed by 6 bases and the J gene end by 7 bases; junction bases not matched to a gene: 7. The CDR3 is 13 amino acids. CDR3: CASSLQGAVEQYF. DNA of the CDR3: TGTGCCAGTAGCCTACAGGGGGCGGTGGAGCAGTACTTC.

This chain links TRBV27 with TRBJ2-7; the match to TRBD1 covers 8 bases. This CDR3 is built from 16 residues. Germline V gene data show CDR1 as MNHEY and CDR2 as SMNVEV (reference sequence). With 2 bases clipped from V and 3 bases from J, the junction kept 9 bases outside the gene matches. The CDR3 sequence is CASSLGVPGQGYEQYF. Here the CDR3 DNA reads TGTGCCAGCAGTTTAGGGGTACCAGGACAGGGCTACGAGCAGTACTTC.

This clone was observed a handful of times. The V call is TRBV19, the J call TRBJ2-1; TRBD2 agrees at 10 bases. Germline loops: CDR1 LNHDA, CDR2 SQIVND (reference sequence). CDR3 length: 14 amino acids. V was pared by 9 bases and J by 4 bases, with 6 bases of the junction left unmatched. CDR3 loop: CASQAGGIYNEQFF. CDR3 in DNA: TGTGCCAGCCAAGCGGGAGGGATATACAATGAGCAGTTCTTC.

The chain combines TRBV6-1 with TRBJ2-6, with D possibly TRBD1 on 6 matching bases. The CDR3 sequence is 15 residues long. V was trimmed by 5 bases and J by 4 bases, leaving 12 bases between them. Looked up from germline, CDR1 is MNHNS and CDR2 is SASEGT. The CDR3 protein is CASSPLGAGANVLTF. In DNA, the CDR3 is TGTGCCAGCAGTCCCCTGGGGGCCGGGGCCAACGTCCTGACTTTC.

The chain uses TRBV27 and TRBJ2-3; a weak D match, TRBD1 (6 bases). This CDR3 has 16 residues. The V and J ends lost 7 bases and 1 base respectively, with 18 bases between them. Germline V gene lookup returns CDR1 MNHEY and CDR2 SMNVEV (reference sequence). CDR3 bases: TGTGCCAGCACAGGGTCCCCGACAGGACGCACAGATACGCAGTATTTT. It specifies CASTGSPTGRTDTQYF.

The rearrangement links TRBV19 to TRBJ2-7; TRBD2 matches 9 bases. CDR1 and CDR2 (germline): LNHDA, SQIVND (reference sequence). The length of the CDR3 is 14 residues. V dropped 5 bases and J dropped 0; count of bases not matched to a gene: 2. The CDR3 reads CASSFSGSSYEQYF. The DNA of the CDR3 is TGTGCCAGTAGTTTTAGCGGGAGCTCCTACGAGCAGTACTTC.

V gene TRBV27 combines with J gene TRBJ1-4; no clear D. Germline V CDR1 and CDR2: MNHEY, SMNVEV (reference sequence). The CDR3 extends over 15 amino acids. The V gene lost 5 bases and the J gene lost 3 bases, with 13 bases spanning the gap. CDR3 bases: TGTGCCAGCAGTCTATACAGTTACCCTAATGAAAAACTGTTTTTT. Translation: CASSLYSYPNEKLFF.

The chain combines TRBV27 with TRBJ1-4; the match to TRBD1 covers 7 bases. CDR3 size: 15 residues. From germline, CDR1 is MNHEY and CDR2 SMNVEV (reference sequence). Trimming took 1 base from V and 7 from J; bases not matched to a gene: 6. CDR3 DNA: TGTGCCAGCAGTTTATTAGGGGGCGCAGGTGAAAAACTGTTTTTT. Translated: CASSLLGGAGEKLFF.

The J gene is TRBJ2-3, the V gene TRBV28; 9 nucleotides line up with TRBD1. With 5 bases clipped from V and 6 bases from J, the junction kept 9 bases outside the gene matches. This CDR3 has 15 amino acids. Per the germline V gene, CDR1 is MDHEN and CDR2 is SYDVKM. As DNA, the CDR3 is TGTGCCAGCAGTAAAACAGGGGGCGGAGGGGATACGCAGTATTTT. Residues: CASSKTGGGGDTQYF.